This passage covers 16 T cell receptor beta chains from one sample sequenced in a study of type 1 and type 2 diabetes patients. Genomic DNA was the PCR template. The TCR beta CDR3 region was amplified using 30 forward and 13 reverse primers. TCRdb re-derived calls from the multiplex PCR reads in MiXCR, one entry per CDR3 protein. The sample records approximately 260,000 distinct CDR3 sequences, around 47% being singletons. The material sequenced was peripheral blood mononuclear cells (PBMCs). These receptors were taken from a man aged 18 to 35 with type 2 diabetes.

The sample holds a few counts of this clonotype. The genes are TRBV27 and TRBJ1-4; 8 positions match TRBD1. CDR3 length equals 14 residues. Germline CDR1 reads MNHEY; CDR2 reads SMNVEV (reference sequence). V shed 7 bases and J 11 bases; nucleotides not matched to a gene: 12. CDR3 protein: CASKSGTGSEKLFF. The CDR3, as DNA: TGTGCCAGCAAATCCGGGACAGGTTCTGAGAAACTGTTTTTT.

This clonotype showed up just a few times. This chain connects TRBV12-3 or TRBV12-4 to TRBJ2-1; TRBD2 matches 7 bases. J was trimmed by 10 bases and V by 8 bases; bases with no gene match: 8. The CDR3 contains 12 residues. The CDR3: CASDTGGGEQFF. For the CDR3, the DNA is TGTGCCAGCGATACGGGAGGAGGGGAGCAGTTCTTC.

This clonotype was recorded a few times. The chain couples TRBV7-6 to TRBJ2-7; 9 nucleotides align to TRBD1. With V trimmed by 4 bases and J by 3 bases, 7 bases remained unmatched. Germline values: CDR1 SGHVS, CDR2 FNYEAQ. CDR3 length: 15 residues. The CDR3: CASSSGTGILYEQYF. The CDR3 bases are TGTGCCAGCAGCTCGGGGACAGGGATCCTCTACGAGCAGTACTTC.

The J gene is TRBJ2-5, the V gene TRBV7-6, with D uncertain. V was shortened by 5 bases and J by 5 bases, with 9 bases between the two germline ends. The CDR3 runs 12 residues. Germline V CDR1 and CDR2: SGHVS, FNYEAQ. The CDR3 nucleotides are TGTGCCAGCAGCCCATACCGTGAGACCCAGTACTTC. Protein sequence: CASSPYRETQYF. The variable domain in full, with the rest retrieved from reference TRBV7-6 and TRBJ2-5, is GAGVSQSPRYKVTKRGQDVALRCDPISGHVSLYWYRQALGQGPEFLTYFNYEAQQDKSGLPNDRFSAERPEGSISTLTIQRTEQRDSAMYRCASSPYRETQYFGPGTRLLVL.

There are many counts of this clonotype. The V and J genes are TRBV10-1 and TRBJ2-1; D gene uncertain. The CDR3 totals 12 residues. The germline V and J ends were trimmed by 7 bases and 4 bases, with 8 bases remaining between them. Germline V gene data show CDR1 as WNHNN and CDR2 as SYGVQD (reference sequence). The CDR3 spells CASKDGYNEQFF. The CDR3 nucleotides are TGCGCCAGCAAAGACGGGTACAATGAGCAGTTCTTC.

The J gene is TRBJ2-1, the V gene TRBV2; D might be TRBD1 or TRBD2, each matching 6 bases. The germline V gene has CDR1 SNHLY and CDR2 FYNNEI. The CDR3 loop spans 14 amino acids. V dropped 5 bases and J dropped 5 bases, with 13 bases sitting between them. The CDR3 DNA is TGTGCCAGCAGTCTAGGGGGGTTTGACAATGAGCAGTTCTTC. This gives the protein CASSLGGFDNEQFF.

The genes are TRBV12-3 or TRBV12-4 and TRBJ1-4; tentatively, D is TRBD1 (5 bases). This CDR3 comprises 14 residues. V was cut by 1 base and J by 6 bases, with 9 bases left in between. CDR3: CASSLGTKDEKLFF. As DNA, the CDR3 is TGTGCCAGCAGTTTAGGGACAAAGGATGAAAAACTGTTTTTT.

The rearrangement joins TRBV6-6 to TRBJ1-1; D is possibly TRBD1 (6 bases). The CDR3 runs to 14 residues. V lost 4 bases and J 1 base, leaving 10 bases between the germline ends. The germline gives CDR1 MNHNY, CDR2 SVGAGI (reference sequence). The CDR3 DNA sequence: TGTGCCAGCAGTTTAGGGGGGTCGAACACTGAAGCTTTCTTT. It codes for CASSLGGSNTEAFF.

The V gene is TRBV6-5, the J gene TRBJ2-7, with D possibly TRBD2 on 6 matching bases. The better agreement between TRBJ2-1 and the DNA end casts doubt on the J call. The CDR3 covers 15 residues. Germline CDR1 is MNHEY and CDR2 is SVGAGI. The CDR3 protein is CASSPGGAGRNEQFF. The CDR3 DNA reads TGTGCCAGCAGTCCCGGGGGAGCCGGGCGGAATGAGCAGTTCTTC.

The genes are TRBV30 and TRBJ2-7; D remains ambiguous. This CDR3 has 13 amino acids. CDR1 GTSNPN and CDR2 SVGIG come from the germline V gene (reference sequence). V lost 4 bases, J lost 0 bases, and 10 bases lay in between. Here the CDR3 reads CAWTGRSSYEQYF. For the CDR3, the DNA is TGTGCCTGGACGGGCCGTTCCTCCTACGAGCAGTACTTC.

V is TRBV20-1 and J is TRBJ2-7, with TRBD2 identical over 9 bases. Trimming removed 4 bases from V and 2 bases from J; junction bases left unmatched: 6. The germline V gene has CDR1 DFQATT and CDR2 SNEGSKA (reference sequence). This CDR3 has 14 amino acids. As DNA, the CDR3 is TGCAGTGCTAAATCTAGCGGGAAGACCTACGAGCAGTACTTC. Translating it yields CSAKSSGKTYEQYF.

The J gene is TRBJ2-5, the V gene TRBV7-2; TRBD1 is a possible D gene (5 bases). The CDR3 extends over 16 amino acids. Germline V gives CDR1 SGHTA, CDR2 FQGNSA. V gave up 5 bases and J gave up 3 bases, with 19 bases separating them. CDR3 loop: CASSLGASWRKETQYF. CDR3 nucleotides: TGTGCCAGCAGCCTAGGGGCTAGTTGGCGGAAAGAGACCCAGTACTTC.

The V and J genes are TRBV2 and TRBJ2-1; no reliable D call. V was cut by 7 bases and J by 6 bases, with 10 bases left in between. The CDR3 loop spans 12 amino acids. Germline V lookup: CDR1 SNHLY, CDR2 FYNNEI. In nucleotides, the CDR3 is TGTGCCAGCAATGATCGAGGCAATGAGCAGTTCTTC. It is translated as CASNDRGNEQFF.

CDR3 loop: CASSYGQDYGYTF. CDR3 nucleotides: TGTGCCAGCAGCTACGGACAGGACTATGGCTACACCTTC. The gene calls are TRBV14 and TRBJ1-2; 7 positions agree with TRBD1. CDR1 and CDR2 from the germline V gene are SGHDN and FVKESK. The CDR3 spans 13 residues. V trimming: 5 bases; J trimming: 3 bases; junction bases outside the gene matches: 3.

J is TRBJ1-1 and V is TRBV2; D ambiguous. The CDR3 spans 15 residues. In germline, CDR1 is SNHLY, CDR2 FYNNEI. Trimming removed 6 bases from V and 4 bases from J, with 18 bases in between. The CDR3 DNA follows: TGTGCCAGCAGCATCGGATGGGATTTGGGCACTGAAGCTTTCTTT. This gives the protein CASSIGWDLGTEAFF.

This clonotype was observed a single time. The V call is TRBV28, the J call TRBJ2-3; TRBD1 matches at 7 bases. J was trimmed by 2 bases and V by 8 bases; bases with no gene match: 7. The CDR3 sequence is 14 residues long. Germline values: CDR1 MDHEN, CDR2 SYDVKM. In DNA, the CDR3 is TGTGCCAGCCGCCGGGGACAGTTCACAGATACGCAGTATTTT. This translates into CASRRGQFTDTQYF.